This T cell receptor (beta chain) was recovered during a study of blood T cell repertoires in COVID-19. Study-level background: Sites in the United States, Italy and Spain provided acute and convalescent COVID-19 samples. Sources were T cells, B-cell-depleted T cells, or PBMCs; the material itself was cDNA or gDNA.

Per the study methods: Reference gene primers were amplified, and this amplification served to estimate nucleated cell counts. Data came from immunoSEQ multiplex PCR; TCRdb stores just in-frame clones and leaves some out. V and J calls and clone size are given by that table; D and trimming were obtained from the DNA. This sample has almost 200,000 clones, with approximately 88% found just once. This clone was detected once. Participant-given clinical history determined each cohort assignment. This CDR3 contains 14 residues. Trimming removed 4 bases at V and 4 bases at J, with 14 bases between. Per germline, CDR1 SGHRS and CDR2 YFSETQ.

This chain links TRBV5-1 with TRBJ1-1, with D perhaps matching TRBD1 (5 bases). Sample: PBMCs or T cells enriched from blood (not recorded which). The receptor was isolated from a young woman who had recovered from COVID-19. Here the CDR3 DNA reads TGCGCCAGCAGCCCCCGGGGGTTAGGCACTGAAGCTTTCTTT. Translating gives CASSPRGLGTEAFF.